A selection of T cell receptor beta chains follows, all from one sample in a study of shared clonotypes between healthy human individuals. Method: immunoSEQ multiplex PCR; TCRdb's copy keeps in-frame clones and lacks some. The table includes hundreds of thousands of clones, around 97% detected once. Material: naive CD4+ T cells sorted from blood. The receptors here all came from a woman between 25 and 40 years old in good health. CDR3s include the opening cysteine and the closing phenylalanine or tryptophan. The order of the fields is clone size, V gene, CDR3 length, D gene, J gene, CDR3 protein, CDR3 DNA. A D gene is named only where the DNA matches it firmly. Size is omitted from some rows. Given values are once, few, many or a class for expanded clones.

clone size: once; V gene: TRBV7-2; CDR3 length: 14; D gene: .; J gene: TRBJ2-3; CDR3 protein: CASSHTTDTDTQYF; CDR3 DNA: TGTGCCAGCAGCCACACGACCGACACAGATACGCAGTATTTT
clone size: .; V gene: TRBV4-1; CDR3 length: 16; D gene: TRBD1; J gene: TRBJ1-4; CDR3 protein: CASSQGRETGGGKLFF; CDR3 DNA: TGCGCCAGCAGCCAAGGGAGGGAAACAGGGGGGGGAAAACTGTTTTTT
clone size: .; V gene: TRBV7-9; CDR3 length: 13; D gene: .; J gene: TRBJ1-4; CDR3 protein: CASSPGFWEKLFF; CDR3 DNA: TGTGCCAGCAGCCCGGGATTTTGGGAAAAACTGTTTTTT
clone size: few; V gene: TRBV5-1; CDR3 length: 11; D gene: .; J gene: TRBJ2-5; CDR3 protein: CASSLEETQYF; CDR3 DNA: TGCGCCAGCAGCTTGGAGGAGACCCAGTACTTC
clone size: .; V gene: TRBV6-5; CDR3 length: 13; D gene: .; J gene: TRBJ1-3; CDR3 protein: CASSYLLGNTIYF; CDR3 DNA: TGTGCCAGCAGTTACCTCCTGGGAAACACCATATATTTT
clone size: .; V gene: TRBV28; CDR3 length: 15; D gene: .; J gene: TRBJ2-6; CDR3 protein: CASIPQGTGANVLTF; CDR3 DNA: TGTGCCAGCATACCACAGGGAACTGGGGCCAACGTCCTGACTTTC
clone size: .; V gene: TRBV6-6; CDR3 length: 12; D gene: .; J gene: TRBJ1-1; CDR3 protein: CASSYSNSEAFF; CDR3 DNA: TGTGCCAGCAGTTACTCGAACAGTGAAGCTTTCTTT
clone size: .; V gene: TRBV5-4; CDR3 length: 17; D gene: .; J gene: TRBJ2-2; CDR3 protein: CASSLDLARGNTGELFF; CDR3 DNA: TGTGCCAGCAGCTTGGATCTAGCGAGGGGGAACACCGGGGAGCTGTTTTTT
clone size: .; V gene: TRBV5-5; CDR3 length: 16; D gene: .; J gene: TRBJ1-1; CDR3 protein: CASSLVVPSMNTEAFF; CDR3 DNA: TGTGCCAGCAGCTTAGTTGTCCCCTCGATGAACACTGAAGCTTTCTTT
clone size: .; V gene: TRBV6-5; CDR3 length: 14; D gene: .; J gene: TRBJ2-3; CDR3 protein: CASSRETGADTQYF; CDR3 DNA: TGTGCCAGCAGCCGAGAGACGGGGGCAGATACGCAGTATTTT
clone size: .; V gene: TRBV11-3; CDR3 length: 15; D gene: .; J gene: TRBJ2-1; CDR3 protein: CASSLDPAGYNEQFF; CDR3 DNA: TGTGCCAGCAGCTTAGATCCCGCGGGTTACAATGAGCAGTTCTTC
clone size: .; V gene: TRBV4-2; CDR3 length: 15; D gene: .; J gene: TRBJ2-1; CDR3 protein: CASSDVKDSHNEQFF; CDR3 DNA: TGTGCCAGCAGCGATGTGAAGGATTCGCACAATGAGCAGTTCTTC
clone size: .; V gene: TRBV7-3; CDR3 length: 14; D gene: .; J gene: TRBJ2-7; CDR3 protein: CASSPTWTAYEQYF; CDR3 DNA: TGTGCCAGCAGCCCCACTTGGACAGCCTACGAGCAGTACTTC
clone size: .; V gene: TRBV27; CDR3 length: 16; D gene: TRBD1; J gene: TRBJ1-6; CDR3 protein: CASSLYPGGSNSPLHF; CDR3 DNA: TGTGCCAGCAGTTTATATCCAGGGGGAAGTAATTCACCCCTCCACTTT
clone size: .; V gene: TRBV15; CDR3 length: 16; D gene: .; J gene: TRBJ2-4; CDR3 protein: CATSRERLEAKNIQYF; CDR3 DNA: TGTGCCACCAGCAGAGAGCGTTTAGAAGCCAAAAACATTCAGTACTTC
clone size: .; V gene: TRBV19; CDR3 length: 13; D gene: .; J gene: TRBJ1-3; CDR3 protein: CASSKGPGDTIYF; CDR3 DNA: TGTGCCAGTAGTAAGGGGCCCGGTGACACCATATATTTT
clone size: .; V gene: TRBV5-1; CDR3 length: 15; D gene: TRBD1; J gene: TRBJ2-1; CDR3 protein: CASSSTGELYNEQFF; CDR3 DNA: TGCGCCAGCAGCTCGACAGGGGAACTCTACAATGAGCAGTTCTTC
clone size: .; V gene: TRBV11-3; CDR3 length: 15; D gene: .; J gene: TRBJ2-1; CDR3 protein: CASSLAEGSYNEQFF; CDR3 DNA: TGTGCCAGCAGTTTAGCGGAGGGCTCCTACAATGAGCAGTTCTTC
clone size: .; V gene: TRBV2; CDR3 length: 13; D gene: .; J gene: TRBJ1-1; CDR3 protein: CASSEGGDTEAFF; CDR3 DNA: TGTGCCAGCAGTGAAGGGGGGGATACTGAAGCTTTCTTT
clone size: .; V gene: TRBV4-1; CDR3 length: 16; D gene: .; J gene: TRBJ1-2; CDR3 protein: CASSQDEAARYIGYTF; CDR3 DNA: TGCGCCAGCAGCCAAGATGAGGCCGCTCGGTATATTGGCTACACCTTC
clone size: .; V gene: TRBV27; CDR3 length: 14; D gene: .; J gene: TRBJ1-2; CDR3 protein: CASSLYGGGYGYTF; CDR3 DNA: TGTGCCAGCAGTTTATATGGGGGCGGCTATGGCTACACCTTC
clone size: .; V gene: TRBV29-1; CDR3 length: 15; D gene: .; J gene: TRBJ1-3; CDR3 protein: CSVDVDKSSGNTIYF; CDR3 DNA: TGCAGCGTTGATGTGGACAAGAGTTCTGGAAACACCATATATTTT
clone size: .; V gene: TRBV9; CDR3 length: 16; D gene: .; J gene: TRBJ2-2; CDR3 protein: CASSVSGTFNTGELFF; CDR3 DNA: TGTGCCAGCAGCGTATCCGGGACCTTTAACACCGGGGAGCTGTTTTTT
clone size: .; V gene: TRBV5-1; CDR3 length: 15; D gene: TRBD2; J gene: TRBJ2-5; CDR3 protein: CASRMASGRQETQYF; CDR3 DNA: TGCGCCAGCAGGATGGCTAGCGGGAGACAAGAGACCCAGTACTTC
clone size: once; V gene: TRBV5-4; CDR3 length: 13; D gene: .; J gene: TRBJ2-5; CDR3 protein: CASSLQADETQYF; CDR3 DNA: TGTGCCAGCAGCCTACAGGCGGACGAGACCCAGTACTTC
clone size: .; V gene: TRBV7-2; CDR3 length: 12; D gene: .; J gene: TRBJ2-1; CDR3 protein: CASSLVRGEQFF; CDR3 DNA: TGTGCCAGCAGCTTAGTCAGGGGCGAGCAGTTCTTC
clone size: .; V gene: TRBV6-5; CDR3 length: 15; D gene: .; J gene: TRBJ1-3; CDR3 protein: CASSRDSGIRNTIYF; CDR3 DNA: TGTGCCAGCAGTCGAGACAGCGGCATTAGAAACACCATATATTTT
clone size: .; V gene: TRBV28; CDR3 length: 13; D gene: .; J gene: TRBJ1-2; CDR3 protein: CASSSSGDYGYTF; CDR3 DNA: TGTGCCAGCAGCTCCTCGGGCGACTATGGCTACACCTTC
clone size: .; V gene: TRBV14; CDR3 length: 13; D gene: TRBD2; J gene: TRBJ2-5; CDR3 protein: CASSQRRAGEQYF; CDR3 DNA: TGTGCCAGCAGCCAGCGAAGGGCGGGAGAGCAGTACTTC
clone size: .; V gene: TRBV5-4; CDR3 length: 15; D gene: .; J gene: TRBJ1-4; CDR3 protein: CASSNFGGANEKLFF; CDR3 DNA: TGTGCCAGCAGTAACTTTGGAGGGGCTAATGAAAAACTGTTTTTT
clone size: .; V gene: TRBV18; CDR3 length: 15; D gene: .; J gene: TRBJ1-1; CDR3 protein: CASSPTGRGNTEAFF; CDR3 DNA: TGTGCCAGCTCACCGACGGGCAGGGGGAACACTGAAGCTTTCTTT
clone size: .; V gene: TRBV10-1; CDR3 length: 14; D gene: .; J gene: TRBJ2-3; CDR3 protein: CASSRDTHTDTQYF; CDR3 DNA: TGCGCCAGCAGCCGGGACACCCACACAGATACGCAGTATTTT
clone size: .; V gene: TRBV28; CDR3 length: 11; D gene: .; J gene: TRBJ2-2; CDR3 protein: CASSLRGELFF; CDR3 DNA: TGTGCCAGCAGTTTACGGGGGGAGCTGTTTTTT
clone size: .; V gene: TRBV15; CDR3 length: 13; D gene: .; J gene: TRBJ2-7; CDR3 protein: CATSRDVQYEQYF; CDR3 DNA: TGTGCCACCAGCAGAGATGTCCAGTACGAGCAGTACTTC
clone size: .; V gene: TRBV2; CDR3 length: 15; D gene: TRBD2; J gene: TRBJ2-3; CDR3 protein: CASGELAGVTDTQYF; CDR3 DNA: TGTGCCAGCGGGGAACTAGCGGGGGTCACAGATACGCAGTATTTT
clone size: .; V gene: TRBV29-1; CDR3 length: 14; D gene: TRBD2; J gene: TRBJ2-7; CDR3 protein: CSVLGGLAAYEQYF; CDR3 DNA: TGCAGCGTTTTGGGGGGACTAGCGGCCTACGAGCAGTACTTC
clone size: .; V gene: TRBV28; CDR3 length: 13; D gene: .; J gene: TRBJ1-2; CDR3 protein: CASSVDGALGYTF; CDR3 DNA: TGTGCCAGCAGCGTTGACGGGGCTTTAGGCTACACCTTC
clone size: once; V gene: TRBV4-1; CDR3 length: 15; D gene: .; J gene: TRBJ2-2; CDR3 protein: CASSRDTSNTGELFF; CDR3 DNA: TGCGCCAGCAGCCGGGACACTTCGAACACCGGGGAGCTGTTTTTT
clone size: .; V gene: TRBV5-1; CDR3 length: 13; D gene: .; J gene: TRBJ2-5; CDR3 protein: CASTTGAQETQYF; CDR3 DNA: TGCGCCAGCACCACCGGGGCCCAAGAGACCCAGTACTTC
clone size: few; V gene: TRBV5-1; CDR3 length: 14; D gene: .; J gene: TRBJ1-3; CDR3 protein: CASSLDSSGNTIYF; CDR3 DNA: TGCGCCAGCAGCTTGGACAGCTCTGGAAACACCATATATTTT
clone size: .; V gene: TRBV5-1; CDR3 length: 15; D gene: .; J gene: TRBJ2-7; CDR3 protein: CASSPGGLIPYEQYF; CDR3 DNA: TGCGCCAGCAGCCCCGGGGGACTGATTCCCTACGAGCAGTACTTC
clone size: .; V gene: TRBV28; CDR3 length: 14; D gene: .; J gene: TRBJ2-1; CDR3 protein: CASSGGFAATEQFF; CDR3 DNA: TGTGCCAGCAGTGGGGGGTTTGCGGCGACTGAGCAGTTCTTC
clone size: .; V gene: TRBV6-5; CDR3 length: 12; D gene: .; J gene: TRBJ2-5; CDR3 protein: CAAGFLGETQYF; CDR3 DNA: TGTGCCGCGGGCTTCCTCGGAGAGACCCAGTACTTC
clone size: .; V gene: TRBV2; CDR3 length: 16; D gene: TRBD2; J gene: TRBJ2-1; CDR3 protein: CASSVKGTSGYNEQFF; CDR3 DNA: TGTGCCAGCAGTGTTAAGGGGACTAGCGGCTACAATGAGCAGTTCTTC
clone size: .; V gene: TRBV4-2; CDR3 length: 15; D gene: .; J gene: TRBJ2-2; CDR3 protein: CASSQDRGGTGELFF; CDR3 DNA: TGTGCCAGCAGCCAAGATAGGGGAGGCACCGGGGAGCTGTTTTTT
clone size: .; V gene: TRBV28; CDR3 length: 16; D gene: .; J gene: TRBJ1-2; CDR3 protein: CASSPPGGMGGYGYTF; CDR3 DNA: TGTGCCAGCAGTCCCCCGGGGGGGATGGGGGGCTATGGCTACACCTTC
clone size: .; V gene: TRBV19; CDR3 length: 13; D gene: .; J gene: TRBJ1-1; CDR3 protein: CASSILLNTEAFF; CDR3 DNA: TGTGCCAGTAGTATCCTTTTGAACACTGAAGCTTTCTTT
clone size: .; V gene: TRBV18; CDR3 length: 15; D gene: .; J gene: TRBJ2-2; CDR3 protein: CASSPFPANTGELFF; CDR3 DNA: TGTGCCAGCTCACCATTTCCGGCGAACACCGGGGAGCTGTTTTTT
clone size: .; V gene: TRBV5-3; CDR3 length: 16; D gene: .; J gene: TRBJ2-5; CDR3 protein: CARSLGASGEQETQYF; CDR3 DNA: TGTGCCAGAAGCCTGGGCGCCAGTGGGGAACAAGAGACCCAGTACTTC
clone size: .; V gene: TRBV6-4; CDR3 length: 23; D gene: TRBD2; J gene: TRBJ2-1; CDR3 protein: CASSDSCRRTSIDSVRSYNEQFF; CDR3 DNA: TGTGCCAGCAGTGACTCGTGCAGGCGGACTAGCATAGATTCGGTTCGGTCCTACAATGAGCAGTTCTTC
clone size: .; V gene: TRBV6-5; CDR3 length: 14; D gene: .; J gene: TRBJ2-1; CDR3 protein: CASSYSGRVNEQFF; CDR3 DNA: TGTGCCAGCAGTTACTCTGGGCGGGTTAATGAGCAGTTCTTC
clone size: .; V gene: TRBV7-2; CDR3 length: 15; D gene: TRBD1; J gene: TRBJ1-2; CDR3 protein: CASSDRTGLVYGYTF; CDR3 DNA: TGTGCCAGCAGCGACCGGACAGGGCTCGTCTATGGCTACACCTTC
clone size: .; V gene: TRBV28; CDR3 length: 12; D gene: .; J gene: TRBJ2-7; CDR3 protein: CASSSPPLEQYF; CDR3 DNA: TGTGCCAGCAGTTCCCCCCCCCTCGAGCAGTACTTC
clone size: .; V gene: TRBV18; CDR3 length: 14; D gene: .; J gene: TRBJ2-3; CDR3 protein: CASSPDGFTDTQYF; CDR3 DNA: TGTGCCAGCTCACCCGACGGATTCACAGATACGCAGTATTTT